This is a list of T cell receptor beta chains from one sample in a study of beta chain features in type 1 diabetes. Sequencing was performed with immunoSEQ multiplex PCR; in TCRdb, only in-frame clones are kept and a portion is missing. The sample holds 100,000 to 150,000 clones, roughly 17% seen once. Sequences were obtained from central memory CD4+ T cells from blood. All receptors come from a man aged 18-30 years with type 1 diabetes. The CDR3 runs from the conserved cysteine through the conserved F or W. Each record gives: D gene, clone size, V gene, J gene, CDR3 DNA, CDR3 protein. D genes are given only for firm matches. Clone size is not always given. Where it is, it says once, few, many or a class for expanded clones.

>NA|NA|TRBV25-1|TRBJ2-7
TGTGCCAGCAGTGAGCTCGACAGGACCTACGAGCAGTACTTC
CASSELDRTYEQYF
>NA|NA|TRBV7-8|TRBJ2-7
TGTGCCAGCAGCTCCCTGGCGGGTGGGATCTACGAGCAGTACTTC
CASSSLAGGIYEQYF
>TRBD2|few|TRBV29-1|TRBJ2-1
TGCAGCGTCGCGGGACTAGCGGACAATGAGCAGTTCTTC
CSVAGLADNEQFF
>TRBD1|few|TRBV5-1|TRBJ2-7
TGCGCCAGCAGCAGCCCGCCCACTGGGGGGACAGGGGGCCGCTACGAGCAGTACTTC
CASSSPPTGGTGGRYEQYF
>NA|NA|TRBV6-6|TRBJ1-1
TGTGCCAGCAGCCACGGACTTCGTGGGGACACTGAAGCTTTCTTT
CASSHGLRGDTEAFF
>TRBD1|few|TRBV30|TRBJ2-4
TGTGCCTGGGGACAGGGATTAGCCAAAAACATTCAGTACTTC
CAWGQGLAKNIQYF
>TRBD2|NA|TRBV9|TRBJ2-7
TGTGCCAGCAGCGTAGGGGGGGACTACTCTTACGAGCAGTACTTC
CASSVGGDYSYEQYF
>NA|NA|TRBV28|TRBJ2-7
TGTGCCAGCAGTTTACCAGGGGCGATCTCCTACGAGCAGTACTTC
CASSLPGAISYEQYF
>NA|many|TRBV20-1|TRBJ2-7
TGCAGTTTGCAGCGGTCCTACGAGCAGTACTTC
CSLQRSYEQYF
>NA|few|TRBV7-2|TRBJ2-1
TGTGCCAGCAGCATACAGAGGAATGAGCAGTTCTTC
CASSIQRNEQFF
>NA|few|TRBV5-1|TRBJ2-6
TGCGCCAGCAGCATAGGGAGCTCTGGGGCCAACGTCCTGACTTTC
CASSIGSSGANVLTF
>TRBD1|NA|TRBV9|TRBJ1-1
TGTGCCAGCAGCCCCCGGCAGGGGGAAGGGAACACTGAAGCTTTCTTT
CASSPRQGEGNTEAFF
>NA|NA|TRBV7-3|TRBJ2-5
TGTGCCAGCAGCGCGGACCCTCACGGAGAGACCCAGTACTTC
CASSADPHGETQYF
>NA|many|TRBV18|TRBJ2-7
TGTGCCAGCTCACGGGGTTTGGGGGGCCTGGACGAGCAGTACTTC
CASSRGLGGLDEQYF
>NA|many|TRBV29-1|TRBJ2-1
TGCAGCGCTGGGACCTCAGGTCATGAGCAGTTCTTC
CSAGTSGHEQFF
>TRBD1|few|TRBV25-1|TRBJ1-2
TGTGCCAGCAGTGGGACAGGGCCCCGAGGCTACACCTTC
CASSGTGPRGYTF